The 20 T cell receptor beta chains reported below all come from one sample, sequenced in a study of regulatory T cells in long-lasting Graves disease. Libraries of TCR beta came from iRepertoire HTBI primers plus Arm-PCR of CDR3 regions. One entry per CDR3 protein results from TCRdb running MiXCR on the multiplex PCR reads. This sample has around 450,000 distinct CDR3 sequences, with 20% to 25% found just once. Regarding time point: persistent/refractory GD, antithyroid drugs over 5 years with positive TRAb. PBMCs provided the RNA from which the TCR library was made. Sequencing used peripheral blood mononuclear cells (PBMCs), obtained when the disease was refractory, from a patient treated with antithyroid drugs. The receptors originated from a female donor with Graves disease.

V gene TRBV19 combines with J gene TRBJ2-7; D is possibly TRBD2 (6 bases). Per the germline V gene, CDR1 is LNHDA and CDR2 is SQIVND (reference sequence). The V end lost 1 base, the J end lost 2 bases, and 12 bases lay between the germline ends. The CDR3 is 15 residues long. As DNA, the CDR3 is TGTGCCAGTAGTATAGCTACTGGGGGGACCTACGAGCAGTACTTC. The encoded protein is CASSIATGGTYEQYF. The variable domain in full, completed from reference TRBV19 and TRBJ2-7, reads DGGITQSPKYLFRKEGQNVTLSCEQNLNHDAMYWYRQDPGQGLRLIYYSQIVNDFQKGDIAEGYSVSREKKESFPLTVTSAQKNPTAFYLCASSIATGGTYEQYFGPGTRLTVT.

The J gene is TRBJ2-6, the V gene TRBV5-1; possibly TRBD1 or TRBD2 for D (5 bases each). Germline V gene data show CDR1 as SGHRS and CDR2 as YFSETQ. This CDR3 contains 21 residues. The germline V and J ends were trimmed by 5 bases and 2 bases, with 29 bases remaining between them. CDR3 DNA: TGCGCCAGCAGGCCTCCAGCGGTTGGCCAGGGTATTTTCACTGGGGCCAACGTCCTGACTTTC. Its translation: CASRPPAVGQGIFTGANVLTF.

V gene TRBV7-3 combines with J gene TRBJ2-3; D is tentatively TRBD1 or TRBD2 (5 bases each). CDR3 length: 16 residues. Germline assignment: CDR1 SGHTA and CDR2 FQGTGA. V lost 5 bases to trimming and J lost 5 bases, with 20 bases between them. The CDR3 coding sequence is TGTGCCAGCAGCCTAAGACGAGACAGCGAGGGAGATACGCAGTATTTT. Translation: CASSLRRDSEGDTQYF.

The table lists this clonotype with a few counts. V usage is TRBV5-1 and J usage is TRBJ2-7, with D possibly matching TRBD1 (5 bases). Germline lookup yields CDR1 SGHRS and CDR2 YFSETQ. There are 12 residues in the CDR3. Trimming cost V 1 base and J 5 bases, with 7 bases left between them. The CDR3 spells CASSLWGDEQYF. In DNA, the CDR3 is TGCGCCAGCAGCTTGTGGGGCGACGAGCAGTACTTC.

This clonotype was counted ten times or more. The J gene is TRBJ1-2, the V gene TRBV10-3; D is ambiguous. The CDR3 contains 12 residues. Trimming cost V 11 bases and J 2 bases, with 12 bases left between them. Germline V gene data show CDR1 as ENHRY and CDR2 as SYGVKD. For the CDR3, the DNA is TGTGCCGTCTCCTATCAAAACTATGGCTACACCTTC. This gives the protein CAVSYQNYGYTF.

The rearrangement joins TRBV18 to TRBJ1-4; D unresolved. Germline V lookup: CDR1 KGHSH, CDR2 LQKENI. The V gene lost 0 bases and the J gene lost 4 bases, with 9 bases spanning the gap. The CDR3 totals 15 residues. CDR3 sequence reads: CASSPPEGYNEKLFF. The CDR3 DNA reads TGTGCCAGCTCACCACCGGAGGGTTATAATGAAAAACTGTTTTTT. Filled out from reference TRBV18 and TRBJ1-4, the complete variable domain reads NAGVMQNPRHLVRRRGQEARLRCSPMKGHSHVYWYRQLPEEGLKFMVYLQKENIIDESGMPKERFSAEFPKEGPSILRIQQVVRGDSAAYFCASSPPEGYNEKLFFGSGTQLSVL.

This clonotype was counted many times. V usage is TRBV5-1 and J usage is TRBJ2-1, with 9 positions matching TRBD1. This CDR3 is 15 amino acids long. Germline CDR1 and CDR2: SGHRS and YFSETQ. After removal of 3 bases from V and 8 bases from J, the junction contained 9 bases not matched to a gene. The CDR3 loop reads CASSYNRGPKDEQFF. The CDR3 DNA sequence: TGCGCCAGCAGCTATAACAGGGGGCCCAAGGATGAGCAGTTCTTC.

The chain has TRBV30 and TRBJ1-2; D gene unclear. This CDR3 spans 13 amino acids. With 4 bases removed from V and 8 bases from J, the gap between germline ends came to 17 bases. Looked up from germline, CDR1 is GTSNPN and CDR2 is SVGIG (reference sequence). CDR3: CAWTRLELGGYTF. Here the CDR3 DNA reads TGTGCCTGGACCCGACTCGAATTGGGGGGCTACACCTTC.

The chain couples TRBV30 to TRBJ1-6, with 8 positions matching TRBD1. The CDR3 runs 14 residues. V shed 1 base and J 8 bases; nucleotides not matched to a gene: 4. Germline V gene sequence: CDR1 GTSNPN, CDR2 SVGIG (reference sequence). CDR3 sequence: CAWSAGQGYSPLHF. The DNA of the CDR3 is TGTGCCTGGAGTGCAGGACAGGGTTATTCACCCCTCCACTTT.

The CDR3 loop reads CSARAGGQERQPQHF. Here the CDR3 DNA reads TGCAGTGCTAGAGCGGGGGGGCAGGAACGGCAGCCCCAGCATTTT. The chain carries TRBV20-1 and TRBJ1-5, with a tentative D call TRBD1 (6 bases). Trimming cost V 1 base and J 7 bases, with 17 bases left between them. Looked up from germline, CDR1 is DFQATT and CDR2 is SNEGSKA (reference sequence). CDR3 length: 15 residues.

The chain employs TRBV4-3 and TRBJ2-5, with D perhaps TRBD2 (6 bases). The CDR3 runs 16 residues. Between the trimmed V and J ends, which lost 1 base and 5 bases, there was a span of 17 bases. Germline V gives CDR1 LGHNA, CDR2 YSLEER. The CDR3 nucleotides read TGCGCCAGCAGCCAAGTCCCTCTGGGCCGGGGGGAGACCCAGTACTTC. It codes for CASSQVPLGRGETQYF.

The sample holds many counts of this clonotype. The chain couples TRBV13 to TRBJ2-5; TRBD1 aligns across 9 bases. CDR1 PRHDT and CDR2 FYEKMQ come from the germline V gene (reference sequence). V shed 4 bases and J 4 bases; nucleotides not matched to a gene: 4. The length of the CDR3 is 14 residues. The CDR3 loop reads CASSSYRGLETQYF. CDR3 coding DNA: TGTGCCAGCAGCTCTTACAGGGGGCTAGAGACCCAGTACTTC.

At least ten counts were recorded for this clonotype. The chain employs TRBV10-3 and TRBJ1-2; the D is unclear. CDR3 length: 11 amino acids. CDR1 and CDR2 (germline): ENHRY, SYGVKD. The V end lost 10 bases, the J end lost 6 bases, and 12 bases lay between the germline ends. For the CDR3, the DNA is TGTGCCACCACCGTCGGGGATGGCTACACCTTC. Its translation: CATTVGDGYTF.

With respect to this clonotype: At one boundary the junction diverges from the germline segment, which might be a read error. The chain employs TRBV12-3 or TRBV12-4 and TRBJ2-5; TRBD1 agrees at 8 bases. The CDR3 runs 14 residues. This CDR3 is CVSSQQGGQETQYF. In DNA form, the CDR3 reads TGTGTCAGCAGTCAACAGGGGGGCCAAGAGACCCAGTACTTC.

In regard to this clonotype: A clone one base away is much larger, so this may be a read error. V is TRBV6-1 and J is TRBJ2-7; D gene ambiguous. Looked up from germline, CDR1 is MNHNS and CDR2 is SASEGT. The CDR3 length is 13 residues. CDR3 nucleotide sequence: TGTGCCAGCAGCGCACATAGCTCCTGCGAGCAGTACTTC. Amino acids: CASSAHSSCEQYF.

This clonotype was seen a handful of times. The chain's CDR3 is CASSLALGDNYGYTF. The CDR3 DNA reads as TGTGCCAGCAGCTTAGCGTTAGGGGATAACTATGGCTACACCTTC. The V gene is TRBV7-9, the J gene TRBJ1-2; the D gene is possibly TRBD1 (5 bases). Per the germline V gene, CDR1 is SEHNR and CDR2 is FQNEAQ (reference sequence). The ends were cut back, 0 bases at V and 1 base at J, with 9 bases in the middle. The CDR3 has 15 residues.

This clonotype was recorded a few times. The rearrangement uses TRBV27 and TRBJ2-7, with D maybe TRBD1 (5 bases). Germline V gene sequence: CDR1 MNHEY, CDR2 SMNVEV (reference sequence). The V end was cut by 6 bases, the J end by 0 bases, with 15 bases between. CDR3 length: 15 amino acids. The CDR3: CASRDHGASSYEQYF. For the CDR3, the DNA is TGTGCCAGCAGGGATCATGGGGCAAGCTCCTACGAGCAGTACTTC.

This clonotype came up many times. This chain's CDR3 is CATSRDPRYGYTF. The CDR3 DNA is TGTGCCACCAGCAGAGATCCACGTTATGGCTACACCTTC. This chain connects TRBV15 to TRBJ1-2; D is unclear. Looked up from germline, CDR1 is LNHNV and CDR2 is YYDKDF (reference sequence). The CDR3 covers 13 residues. V was cut by 0 bases and J by 5 bases, with 7 bases left in between.

This clonotype occurred a few times. V gene TRBV7-9 combines with J gene TRBJ1-4, with D perhaps TRBD1 (5 bases). The germline V and J ends were trimmed by 7 bases and 5 bases, with 11 bases remaining between them. Looked up from germline, CDR1 is SEHNR and CDR2 is FQNEAQ (reference sequence). The CDR3 extends over 13 amino acids. CDR3 sequence (DNA): TGTGCCAGCACCCGGGGGGTAAATGAAAAACTGTTTTTT. Its protein is CASTRGVNEKLFF.

As DNA, the CDR3 is TGTGCCAGCAGCTTATTCGTACACCCCTACGAGCAGTACTTC. Translating it yields CASSLFVHPYEQYF. The gene calls are TRBV13 and TRBJ2-7; no definite D call. Trimming pared 2 bases from V and 2 bases from J, leaving 10 bases between. The CDR3 has 14 residues. The germline V gene encodes CDR1 PRHDT and CDR2 FYEKMQ (reference sequence).